A single sample gave rise to the 25 T cell receptor beta chains below, sequenced in a study of T cells after posttransplantation cyclophosphamide. Treatment was busulfan-fludarabine conditioning, a marrow graft, and cyclophosphamide on days +3 and +4. Assay: immunoSEQ multiplex PCR; the TCRdb copy retains only in-frame clones and omits some. The sample consists of around 10,000 clones, just under 85% of them appearing once. Sequenced here: PBMCs, sampled around 2,000 days after allogeneic stem cell transplant with posttransplant cyclophosphamide. All receptors derive from a female patient aged 50-59 years who received an allogeneic stem cell transplant from a related donor, was CMV-positive, and had no GVHD. A share of the T cells may be of graft donor origin.

The table lists this clone with a few counts. This chain links TRBV5-1 with TRBJ2-5, with TRBD2 matching over 11 bases. Germline CDR1 SGHRS, CDR2 YFSETQ. Trimming took 0 bases from V and 5 from J; bases not matched to a gene: 9. This CDR3 has 17 amino acids. This CDR3 reads CASSLVLAGVRGETQYF. CDR3 DNA sequence: TGCGCCAGCAGCTTGGTACTAGCGGGAGTGCGAGGGGAGACCCAGTACTTC.

This clone was counted once. V gene TRBV19 combines with J gene TRBJ2-5; 14 positions agree with TRBD2. V shed 6 bases and J 4 bases; nucleotides not matched to a gene: 7. Germline lookup yields CDR1 LNHDA and CDR2 SQIVND (reference sequence). The CDR3 covers 16 residues. The CDR3 reads CASSYGLAGGGETQYF. The CDR3 DNA follows: TGTGCCAGTAGCTACGGACTAGCGGGAGGAGGAGAGACCCAGTACTTC. Looking up the rest from reference TRBV19 and TRBJ2-5 gives the full variable domain: DGGITQSPKYLFRKEGQNVTLSCEQNLNHDAMYWYRQDPGQGLRLIYYSQIVNDFQKGDIAEGYSVSREKKESFPLTVTSAQKNPTAFYLCASSYGLAGGGETQYFGPGTRLLVL.

This clone turned up a few times. For the CDR3, the DNA is TGCGCCAGCAGCCAGGGACTAGCGGGAGTGTACGCCGGGGAGCTGTTTTTT. This codes for CASSQGLAGVYAGELFF. V usage is TRBV4-1 and J usage is TRBJ2-2; 14 bases map to TRBD2. The CDR3 is 17 residues long. V shed 3 bases and J 6 bases; nucleotides not matched to a gene: 6. From germline, CDR1 is MGHRA and CDR2 YSYEKL.

The rearrangement uses TRBV9 and TRBJ2-7, with TRBD1 matching over 9 bases. Unmatched junction bases numbered 8, after V lost 4 bases and J lost 9 bases. This CDR3 has 13 residues. Per the germline V gene, CDR1 is SGDLS and CDR2 is YYNGEE. CDR3 region: CASSPLGQGWQYF. CDR3 nucleotide sequence: TGTGCCAGCAGCCCCTTGGGACAGGGTTGGCAGTACTTC.

The chain employs TRBV7-3 and TRBJ1-1; 8 nucleotides agree with TRBD1. V shed 5 bases and J 1 base; nucleotides not matched to a gene: 3. The CDR3 is 14 residues long. Germline V gene sequence: CDR1 SGHTA, CDR2 FQGTGA. The CDR3 nucleotides read TGTGCCAGCAGCCCAACAGGGGGGAACACTGAAGCTTTCTTT. Protein product: CASSPTGGNTEAFF.

The genes are TRBV5-1 and TRBJ1-4; TRBD1 might be the D (6 bases). Germline CDR1 reads SGHRS; CDR2 reads YFSETQ. The CDR3 is made up of 14 amino acids. V dropped 4 bases and J dropped 10 bases, with 17 bases sitting between them. The CDR3, as DNA: TGCGCCAGCAGCCTACGTCGGACAGAGGGAAAACTGTTTTTT. The encoded protein is CASSLRRTEGKLFF.

The table lists this clone with a few counts. This chain links TRBV9 with TRBJ2-7; TRBD2 aligns across 8 bases. After removal of 1 base from V and 5 bases from J, the junction contained 5 bases not matched to a gene. This CDR3 is built from 14 residues. Per the germline V gene, CDR1 is SGDLS and CDR2 is YYNGEE. This chain's CDR3 is CASSVWTSSDEQYF. CDR3 sequence (DNA): TGTGCCAGCAGCGTATGGACTAGCAGCGACGAGCAGTACTTC.

This chain connects TRBV25-1 to TRBJ2-5, with TRBD1 matching over 12 bases. The CDR3 contains 16 residues. V lost 6 bases and J lost 5; bases outside the gene matches: 10. Germline-derived CDR1 and CDR2 are MGHDK and SYGVNS. CDR3 in amino acids: CASSAQGTGGTETQYF. The DNA of the CDR3 is TGTGCCAGCAGCGCCCAAGGGACAGGGGGCACGGAGACCCAGTACTTC.

This sequence joins TRBV7-8 and TRBJ2-1; D is perhaps TRBD2 (6 bases). V was trimmed by 1 base and J by 8 bases, leaving 21 bases between them. CDR1 and CDR2 from the germline V gene are SGHVS and FQNEAQ. The CDR3 contains 17 residues. CDR3 region: CASSLGGSGRPMDEQFF. In DNA, the CDR3 is TGTGCCAGCAGCTTAGGGGGGAGTGGGAGGCCCATGGATGAGCAGTTCTTC. Full variable domain (rest looked up from reference TRBV7-8 and TRBJ2-1): GAGVSQSPRYKVAKRGQDVALRCDPISGHVSLFWYQQALGQGPEFLTYFQNEAQLDKSGLPSDRFFAERPEGSVSTLKIQRTQQEDSAVYLCASSLGGSGRPMDEQFFGPGTRLTVL.

This sequence joins TRBV7-3 and TRBJ2-2; TRBD1 aligns across 8 bases. Germline CDR1 and CDR2: SGHTA and FQGTGA. The CDR3 sequence is 15 residues long. Germline trimming cut 6 bases from V and 5 bases from J; bases unmatched to any gene: 8. This chain's CDR3 is CASRDRTGNTGELFF. In nucleotides, the CDR3 is TGTGCCAGCAGAGATAGGACAGGGAATACCGGGGAGCTGTTTTTT. Full variable domain (missing parts from reference TRBV7-3 and TRBJ2-2): GAGVSQTPSNKVTEKGKYVELRCDPISGHTALYWYRQSLGQGPEFLIYFQGTGAADDSGLPNDRFFAVRPEGSVSTLKIQRTERGDSAVYLCASRDRTGNTGELFFGEGSRLTVL.

The V and J genes are TRBV5-6 and TRBJ1-1, with TRBD1 matching 9 bases. Looked up from germline, CDR1 is SGHDT and CDR2 is YYEEEE. J was trimmed by 1 base and V by 3 bases; bases with no gene match: 4. The CDR3 is 15 residues long. CDR3 protein: CASSWGQGENTEAFF. The CDR3 DNA is TGTGCCAGCAGCTGGGGACAGGGTGAGAACACTGAAGCTTTCTTT.

The gene calls are TRBV10-2 and TRBJ1-4; D unclear. CDR3 length equals 14 residues. Trimming took 0 bases from V and 8 from J, leaving 10 bases between them. From germline, CDR1 is WSHSY and CDR2 SAAADI. Here the CDR3 reads CASSESARWEKLFF. The CDR3 bases are TGCGCCAGCAGTGAGTCAGCGAGGTGGGAAAAACTGTTTTTT.

The chain couples TRBV19 to TRBJ1-5; D gene unclear. Germline loops: CDR1 LNHDA, CDR2 SQIVND (reference sequence). The ends were cut back, 1 base at V and 6 bases at J, with 7 bases in the middle. The CDR3 has 13 residues. The CDR3 region is CASSIARGQPQHF. The CDR3 DNA is TGTGCCAGTAGTATAGCCCGAGGTCAGCCCCAGCATTTT.

By proportion, this clone is medium-sized. This sequence joins TRBV9 and TRBJ2-7, with 7 bases lining up with TRBD1. The CDR3 length is 14 residues. Germline V gene lookup returns CDR1 SGDLS and CDR2 YYNGEE. V gave up 4 bases and J gave up 2 bases; unmatched junction bases: 6. The CDR3, as DNA: TGTGCCAGCAGCCCTCAGGGGGTACCCTACGAGCAGTACTTC. It specifies CASSPQGVPYEQYF.

A word on this clone: The junction shows a germline mismatch at one end, possibly a read error. The rearrangement joins TRBV4-1 to TRBJ1-1; D is unclear. The CDR3 length is 12 residues. CDR1 and CDR2 from the germline V gene are MGHRA and YSYEKL. The CDR3, as DNA: TGCGCCAGCAGCCAAGCGAACAGTGAAGCTTTCTTT. It encodes CASSQANSEAFF.

This chain links TRBV7-9 with TRBJ1-1; no reliable D call. The ends were cut back, 5 bases at V and 4 bases at J, with 11 bases in the middle. The CDR3 totals 13 residues. The germline V gene encodes CDR1 SEHNR and CDR2 FQNEAQ (reference sequence). CDR3 loop: CASSHSRGTEAFF. The DNA of the CDR3 is TGTGCCAGCAGCCACTCCCGGGGCACTGAAGCTTTCTTT.

This clone was seen more than once but under ten times. The chain recombines TRBV18 with TRBJ2-1; perhaps TRBD1 as D (5 bases). Trimming removed 0 bases at V and 6 bases at J, with 9 bases between. In germline, CDR1 is KGHSH, CDR2 LQKENI. The CDR3 totals 14 residues. CDR3 sequence reads: CASSPPVTANEQFF. Written as DNA, the CDR3 is TGTGCCAGCTCACCACCCGTGACAGCCAATGAGCAGTTCTTC. Supplemented by reference TRBV18 and TRBJ2-1, the full variable domain reads NAGVMQNPRHLVRRRGQEARLRCSPMKGHSHVYWYRQLPEEGLKFMVYLQKENIIDESGMPKERFSAEFPKEGPSILRIQQVVRGDSAAYFCASSPPVTANEQFFGPGTRLTVL.

The chain is built from TRBV10-1 and TRBJ2-3; D call uncertain. V was clipped by 4 bases and J by 8 bases, with 16 bases between them. The CDR3 extends over 14 amino acids. The germline V gene has CDR1 WNHNN and CDR2 SYGVQD (reference sequence). CDR3 protein: CASSGPYGSATQYF. CDR3 coding DNA: TGCGCCAGCAGTGGACCTTACGGGTCAGCTACGCAGTATTTT.

This rearrangement joins TRBV7-2 to TRBJ2-1, with 12 bases identical to TRBD2. The V gene's germline CDR1 is SGHTA and CDR2 FQGNSA. There are 16 residues in the CDR3. Trimming removed 6 bases from V and 4 bases from J; junction bases left unmatched: 7. In DNA form, the CDR3 reads TGTGCCAGCAGGAAACTAGCGGGAGGACTATACAATGAGCAGTTCTTC. Translated: CASRKLAGGLYNEQFF.

CDR3 in amino acids: CSVITGLAGANVLTF. Here the CDR3 DNA reads TGCAGCGTAATCACAGGGTTAGCTGGGGCCAACGTCCTGACTTTC. The chain combines TRBV29-1 with TRBJ2-6; D may be TRBD1 (6 bases). The CDR3 spans 15 residues. Germline V gene sequence: CDR1 SQVTM, CDR2 ANQGSEA. Trimming pared 6 bases from V and 2 bases from J, leaving 14 bases between.

The chain has TRBV7-2 and TRBJ2-7, with D possibly being TRBD2 (6 bases). CDR1 and CDR2 (germline): SGHTA, FQGNSA. V gave up 3 bases and J gave up 4 bases, with 10 bases separating them. The CDR3 consists of 13 residues. This chain's CDR3 is CASSFGGGYEQYF. The CDR3 region has the DNA TGTGCCAGCAGCTTTGGTGGAGGGTACGAGCAGTACTTC.

The table lists this clone with a count of one. V is TRBV19 and J is TRBJ1-5, with a possible D match to TRBD1 (5 bases). This CDR3 spans 13 amino acids. Germline V gene data show CDR1 as LNHDA and CDR2 as SQIVND (reference sequence). V was shortened by 7 bases and J by 4 bases, with 11 bases between the two germline ends. In DNA form, the CDR3 reads TGTGCCAGTACTCGGACACAAAATCAGCCCCAGCATTTT. This sequence encodes CASTRTQNQPQHF.

This clone was picked up a small number of times. J is TRBJ2-7 and V is TRBV25-1; D may be TRBD2 (6 bases). Germline values: CDR1 MGHDK, CDR2 SYGVNS. The CDR3 is 15 residues long. The V and J ends lost 5 bases and 1 base respectively, with 15 bases between them. CDR3 bases: TGTGCCAGCAGTTTCGGCGAGGGAGGATCCTACGAGCAGTACTTC. Its protein product is CASSFGEGGSYEQYF.

This clone was seen only a few times. This rearrangement joins TRBV7-9 to TRBJ1-5; 8 nucleotides align to TRBD1. The junction had 5 bases not matched to a gene; V was cut back by 4 bases and J by 0 bases. CDR3 size: 16 residues. Looked up from germline, CDR1 is SEHNR and CDR2 is FQNEAQ (reference sequence). DNA for the CDR3: TGTGCCAGCAGCTCCGACAGGGGACATAGCAATCAGCCCCAGCATTTT. It translates to CASSSDRGHSNQPQHF.

V and J are TRBV6-5 and TRBJ1-5; 8 bases agree with TRBD1. V trimming: 6 bases; J trimming: 4 bases; junction bases outside the gene matches: 2. The CDR3 extends over 13 amino acids. Per germline, CDR1 MNHEY and CDR2 SVGAGI. CDR3 bases: TGTGCCAGCAGCTGGGACAGGAATCAGCCCCAGCATTTT. It yields the protein CASSWDRNQPQHF.